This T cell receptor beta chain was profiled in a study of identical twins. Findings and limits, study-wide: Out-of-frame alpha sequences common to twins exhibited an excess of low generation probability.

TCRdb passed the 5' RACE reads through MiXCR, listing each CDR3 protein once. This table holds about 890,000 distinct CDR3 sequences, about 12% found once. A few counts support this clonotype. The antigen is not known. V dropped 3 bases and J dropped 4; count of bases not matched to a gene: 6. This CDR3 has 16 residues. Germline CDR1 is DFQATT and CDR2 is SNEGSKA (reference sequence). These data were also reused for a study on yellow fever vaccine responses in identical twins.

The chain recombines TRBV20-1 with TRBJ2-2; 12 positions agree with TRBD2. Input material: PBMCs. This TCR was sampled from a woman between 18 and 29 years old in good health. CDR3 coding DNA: TGCAGTGCTAGTCGGCTAGCGGGAGGGGGCACCGGGGAGCTGTTTTTT. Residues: CSASRLAGGGTGELFF.